Sequencing of this TCR beta chain was carried out in a study of post-analysis software for immune sequencing data. About the study: The courses of disease that were included comprised relapsing-remitting, secondary progressive and progressive-relapsing multiple sclerosis. Whole-study results and caveats: When the samples were clustered directly with F measure, those that had been prepared in the same batch showed strong co-clustering. Patients showed TRBV5-6, TRBV5-1 and TRBV20-1 among five TRBV segments more frequent than in controls. Controls had significantly higher normalized Chao1 diversity than multiple sclerosis patients.

A remark on this clonotype: Antigen unknown. Compared with germline, one end of the junction differs, possibly owing to a read error.

The germline V gene encodes CDR1 MNHNY and CDR2 SVGAGI (reference sequence). This CDR3 has 16 amino acids. cDNA libraries for TCR beta contained unique molecular identifiers. The yield from roughly 1 to 10 million T cells was approximately 500,000 cDNA molecules in total. One entry per CDR3 protein results from TCRdb running MiXCR on the PCR reads. Of 350,000 to 500,000 distinct CDR3 sequences in the sample, 30% to 40% were seen once. This chain links TRBV6-6 with TRBJ2-5, with 10 bases fitting TRBD1. The end of the DNA is better explained by TRBJ2-7, so the J call may be wrong. The sequenced sample was blood. The TCR originated in a girl aged 2-9 years with multiple sclerosis. CDR3 sequence reads: CAGSYSRTGGGYEQYF. The CDR3 DNA reads as TGTGCCGGCAGTTACTCGCGGACAGGGGGGGGTTACGAGCAGTACTTC.